The 5 T cell receptor beta chains below were found in one sample sequenced in a study of T cells in Graves' hyperthyroidism and ophthalmopathy. TCR beta CDR3 region amplification was performed from RNA transcripts. Using the HTBI primer set, a first-round RT-PCR was run on the TCR CDR3. TCRdb re-derived calls from the multiplex PCR reads in MiXCR, one entry per CDR3 protein. Here the sample spans 550,000 to 700,000 distinct CDR3 sequences, around 45% being singletons. Source material: peripheral blood or thyroid tissue (not recorded which). These receptors all stem from an adult woman with Graves' disease, either hyperthyroidism or ophthalmopathy (not recorded which).

This clonotype has a count of ten or more. The chain employs TRBV7-3 and TRBJ2-5, with 8 bases that match TRBD2. V trimming: 2 bases; J trimming: 4 bases; junction bases outside the gene matches: 6. CDR1 is SGHTA, CDR2 FQGTGA, per germline. The CDR3 extends over 15 amino acids. This chain's CDR3 is CASSLLGLAGETQYF. The CDR3 DNA is TGTGCCAGCAGCTTATTGGGGCTAGCGGGAGAGACCCAGTACTTC.

This clonotype was picked up many times. The chain links TRBV9 to TRBJ2-6; 9 nucleotides line up with TRBD1. CDR1 and CDR2 (germline): SGDLS, YYNGEE. This CDR3 is 20 amino acids long. The J segment lost 0 bases and the V segment lost 3 bases, leaving 13 bases of the junction unmatched. The CDR3 sequence: CASSGGWLTGGTSGANVLTF. As DNA, the CDR3 is TGTGCCAGCAGCGGAGGGTGGTTGACAGGGGGGACCTCTGGGGCCAACGTCCTGACTTTC.

CDR3 sequence reads: CASSREKEKLFF. The CDR3 DNA follows: TGTGCCAGCAGCCGGGAGAAAGAAAAACTGTTTTTT. The chain joins TRBV3-1 to TRBJ1-4; no clear D. The CDR3 has 12 amino acids. Trimming took 4 bases from V and 8 from J, leaving 8 bases between them. Looked up from germline, CDR1 is LGHDT and CDR2 is YNNKEL (reference sequence).

This chain links TRBV9 with TRBJ1-1, with D possibly being TRBD1 (5 bases). Germline CDR1 is SGDLS and CDR2 is YYNGEE. V was clipped by 0 bases and J by 4 bases, with 13 bases between them. The CDR3 is made up of 15 amino acids. The CDR3 DNA follows: TGTGCCAGCAGCGTAGGGACACAGGAGCCCACTGAAGCTTTCTTT. Residues: CASSVGTQEPTEAFF. The full variable domain, with the rest looked up from reference TRBV9 and TRBJ1-1, is DSGVTQTPKHLITATGQRVTLRCSPRSGDLSVYWYQQSLDQGLQFLIQYYNGEERAKGNILERFSAQQFPDLHSELNLSSLELGDSALYFCASSVGTQEPTEAFFGQGTRLTVV.

This clonotype was recorded at least ten times. V is TRBV4-2 and J is TRBJ2-7; D gene ambiguous. The CDR3 sequence is 16 residues long. V dropped 4 bases and J dropped 0 bases, with 16 bases sitting between them. Germline V gene lookup returns CDR1 LGHNA and CDR2 YNFKEQ. As DNA, the CDR3 is TGTGCCAGCAGCCTTCGGACGGGCCAGAGCTCCTACGAGCAGTACTTC. Amino acids: CASSLRTGQSSYEQYF.